These 2 T cell receptor beta chains were all obtained from the same sample, sequenced in a study of Tregs in tolerant kidney transplant recipients. Sequencing used immunoSEQ multiplex PCR; TCRdb keeps in-frame clones, though not all of them. The table lists some 80,000 clones, 98% of them singletons. Material: CD4+ T cells from blood, obtained before the transplant. The source of these receptors is a human donor who received a combined kidney and bone marrow transplant.

The J gene is TRBJ2-5, the V gene TRBV10-3; D may be TRBD2 (6 bases). Germline-derived CDR1 and CDR2 are ENHRY and SYGVKD. The CDR3 covers 17 residues. V lost 0 bases to trimming and J lost 3 bases, with 17 bases between them. CDR3 loop: CAISESGRRVVEETQYF. The CDR3 DNA reads TGTGCCATCAGTGAGTCGGGGAGGAGGGTGGTCGAAGAGACCCAGTACTTC.

The CDR3 reads CASSLNTGTEFNGYTF. In nucleotides, the CDR3 is TGTGCCAGCTCATTAAATACCGGGACAGAGTTCAACGGCTACACCTTC. V usage is TRBV18 and J usage is TRBJ1-2; 7 nucleotides match TRBD1. The CDR3 extends over 16 amino acids. With 5 bases clipped from V and 8 bases from J, the junction kept 17 bases outside the gene matches. Germline V CDR1 and CDR2: KGHSH, LQKENI.